This T cell receptor beta chain was documented in a study of blood T cells in healthy people across ages. Across the whole study: Template-switching capture recovered about one barcoded beta molecule per two T cells.

Together with a sample-barcoded 5' primer, a J-beta primer mix was included in a second PCR lasting 7 to 11 cycles. TCRdb passed the 5' RACE reads through MiXCR, listing each CDR3 protein once. The profile shows some 1.6 million distinct CDR3 sequences, 30% to 35% of them singletons. Trimming took 5 bases from V and 0 from J; bases not matched to a gene: 6. The CDR3 contains 16 residues. The germline gives CDR1 SGHNT, CDR2 YENEEA. Details on this clonotype: Its target is unknown.

Study observations and caveats: Without sorted subsets, naive and antigen-experienced compartments could not be conclusively compared.

Investigators took roughly 10 milliliters of peripheral blood from every donor. There were at least 5.5 micrograms of total RNA extracted from every sample. V is TRBV11-3 and J is TRBJ2-3, with TRBD1 identical over 9 bases. Source material: blood. The receptor was derived from a woman under 40 in good health. CDR3 loop: CASSRGTGISTDTQYF. The CDR3 DNA reads TGTGCCAGCAGCCGCGGGACAGGGATTAGCACAGATACGCAGTATTTT.